This TCR beta chain originates from a study of PD-1 blockade in classical Hodgkin lymphoma (dated by TCRdb to 2019 to 2021). Study-level background: Nivolumab dosing was 3 mg/kg intravenously every 2 weeks, continuing until either disease progression or unacceptable toxicity. A peripheral blood immune signature of response to PD-1 blockade in classical Hodgkin lymphoma was defined using TCR beta sequencing and CyTOF.

In regard to this clone: The antigen this receptor binds is unknown. It has no much larger one-base neighbor in the sample; base qualities were not kept.

Points the paper makes about the study in general: Only a single clinical trial cohort was studied, and what caused the repertoire differences, possibly disease activity or prior therapy, remained undefined. Among trial patients, those achieving complete response had baseline diversity similar to that of newly diagnosed patients, while diversity was significantly lower in partial responders and progressors. CD4+ but not CD8+ TCR diversity rose significantly by C4D1 (p=0.0027 vs p=0.16), most apparent in complete responders (p=0.02). Lower diversity was seen in patients whose nivolumab began less than 1 year after ASCT, and these patients were left out of later analyses so that immune reconstitution would not confound the results. Baseline TCR diversity was reported as lower in newly diagnosed patients than in healthy donors, and lower still in relapsed/refractory patients.

The time point label corresponds to: cycle 1 day 1 (C1D1), immediately before nivolumab initiation. Every trial patient had relapsed following autologous stem cell transplantation, and prior brentuximab vedotin exposure was what differed among cohorts A, B and C. A Miltenyi CD4+ T cell isolation kit was used for magnetic negative selection to purify CD4+ T cells from thawed PBMCs. A total of fewer than 70 patients with relapsed/refractory classical Hodgkin lymphoma made up the trial cohort, and each patient's best overall response was complete response, partial response or progressive disease. In the multi-cohort phase II CheckMate 205 trial, trial patients received single-agent nivolumab. An independent review committee assessed best overall response using the 2007 International Working Group response criteria. Trial PBMCs were collected immediately before nivolumab initiation (C1D1) and during therapy at cycle 2 day 1 and cycle 4 day 1. Peripheral blood was collected in 8 mL Vacutainer Cell Preparation Tubes, from which PBMCs were isolated by centrifugation and then cryopreserved. Purified CD4+ and CD8+ fractions were prepared only for cases where an additional PBMC sample was available. Magnetically labelled cells were removed on LS columns in a quadroMACS separator, and the flow-through was collected as the purified fraction.

Genomic DNA was extracted with the Qiagen DNeasy kit from unsorted PBMCs and from negatively selected CD4+ and CD8+ fractions. TCR beta CDR3 regions were amplified by immunoSEQ multiplex PCR using primers annealing to V and J segments. A synthetic immune receptor repertoire was used to minimize amplification bias, and any residual bias was removed computationally once sequencing was done. In the authors' own workflow: Custom Python scripts were used to quantify repertoire diversity as the Shannon entropy index. Unsorted, CD4+ and CD8+ repertoires were analyzed separately, except in combined analyses where CD4+ and CD8+ sequences were merged in silico. A clone was considered expanded if an increase in frequency of at least 2-fold after treatment relative to C1D1 was found, and a pseudocount of 0.5 was applied to clones undetected at baseline. Singleton clones were defined as clones with 0 or 1 copy at C1D1, and non-singleton clones were defined as clones with 2 or more copies. By matching protein sequences in sorted samples from the same patient, clones expanded in unsorted samples were annotated as CD4+, CD8+ or unknown. Wilcoxon tests on paired samples were used to test diversity changes from C1D1 to C4D1. TCRdb stores this immuneACCESS table with in-frame sequences only. Part of the clones is absent; in the studies checked, under half of the shortfall reflects unresolved V genes, and no reason is known for the rest. Clone size and V and J calls were adopted from that table, with D and trimming inferred from the DNA. The sample table shows roughly 7,400 clones, and about 80% are seen once. The ten largest clonotypes hold around 4% of the sample.

The CDR3 holds 16 amino acids from the cysteine to the phenylalanine. CDR3 DNA is the only sequence kept; it has 48 bases, read in frame from the first base. The germline V gene (reference sequence) sets CDR1 to LNHNV and CDR2 to YYDKDF. The V end gives up 0 bases and the J end 2 bases, leaving 5 bases in the junction not matched to a gene. The sample in question was CD4+ T cells from blood, obtained at baseline. The chain is assembled from TRBV15 and TRBJ1-2, with 8 bases in between that match TRBD1. This sequence was found in a human donor with classical Hodgkin lymphoma. The sequence in DNA is TGTGCCACCAGCAGAGATCGGACAGGGCGGAACTATGGCTACACCTTC. Its protein is CATSRDRTGRNYGYTF.